This T cell receptor (beta chain) is from a study of somatic mutations in cytotoxic T cells in rheumatoid arthritis. J gave up 4 bases and V 6 bases, and 5 bases lay outside the gene matches. Germline-derived CDR1 and CDR2 are SEHNR and FQNEAQ (reference sequence). This CDR3 has 14 residues. The table came from immunoSEQ multiplex PCR; TCRdb's copy has only in-frame clones and leaves some out. The sample includes 13,000 or so clones, over 70% of them seen just once. This TCR was recovered from an adult with rheumatoid arthritis. The specimen was CD8+ T cells sorted from blood. This chain connects TRBV7-9 to TRBJ2-5, with 10 bases matching TRBD2. This CDR3 is CASRRTSGGETQYF. The CDR3 DNA sequence: TGTGCCAGCAGAAGGACTAGCGGAGGAGAGACCCAGTACTTC.